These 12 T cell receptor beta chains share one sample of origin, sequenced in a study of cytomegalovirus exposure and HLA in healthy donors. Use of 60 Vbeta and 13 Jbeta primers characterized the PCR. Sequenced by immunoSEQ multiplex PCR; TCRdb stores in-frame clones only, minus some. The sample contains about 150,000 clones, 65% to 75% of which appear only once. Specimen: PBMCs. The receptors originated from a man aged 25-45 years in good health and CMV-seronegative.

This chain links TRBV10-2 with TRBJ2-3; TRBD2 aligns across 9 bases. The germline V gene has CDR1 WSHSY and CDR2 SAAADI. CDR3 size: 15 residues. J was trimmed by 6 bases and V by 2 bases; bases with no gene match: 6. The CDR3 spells CASSEGAGGPDTQYF. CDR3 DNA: TGCGCCAGCAGTGAGGGGGCGGGGGGGCCCGATACGCAGTATTTT.

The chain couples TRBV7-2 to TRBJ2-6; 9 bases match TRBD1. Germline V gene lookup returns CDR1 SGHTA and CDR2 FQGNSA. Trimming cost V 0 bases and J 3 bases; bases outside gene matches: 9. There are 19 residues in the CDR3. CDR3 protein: CASSLAPYRGRFGANVLTF. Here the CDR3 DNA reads TGTGCCAGCAGCTTAGCGCCTTACAGGGGGCGATTTGGGGCCAACGTCCTGACTTTC.

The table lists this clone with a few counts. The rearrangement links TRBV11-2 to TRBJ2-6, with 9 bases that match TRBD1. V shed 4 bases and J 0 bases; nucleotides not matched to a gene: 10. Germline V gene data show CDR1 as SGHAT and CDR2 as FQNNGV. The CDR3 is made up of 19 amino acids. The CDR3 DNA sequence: TGTGCCAGCAGCTCGCAGATGGGACAGGGACTCTCTGGGGCCAACGTCCTGACTTTC. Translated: CASSSQMGQGLSGANVLTF.

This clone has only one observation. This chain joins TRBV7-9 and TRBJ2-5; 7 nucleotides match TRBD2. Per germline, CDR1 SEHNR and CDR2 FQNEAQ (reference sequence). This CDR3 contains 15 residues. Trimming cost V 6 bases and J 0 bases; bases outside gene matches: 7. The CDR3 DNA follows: TGTGCCAGCAGGCTAACCGGGGGGTACCAAGAGACCCAGTACTTC. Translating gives CASRLTGGYQETQYF.

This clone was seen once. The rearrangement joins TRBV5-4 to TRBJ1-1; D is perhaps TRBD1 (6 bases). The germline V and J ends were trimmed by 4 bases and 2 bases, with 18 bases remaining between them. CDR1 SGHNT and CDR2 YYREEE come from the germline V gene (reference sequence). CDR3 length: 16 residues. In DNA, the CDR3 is TGTGCCAGCAGCACCCTGGGGGGGCATGGAAACACTGAAGCTTTCTTT. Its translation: CASSTLGGHGNTEAFF.

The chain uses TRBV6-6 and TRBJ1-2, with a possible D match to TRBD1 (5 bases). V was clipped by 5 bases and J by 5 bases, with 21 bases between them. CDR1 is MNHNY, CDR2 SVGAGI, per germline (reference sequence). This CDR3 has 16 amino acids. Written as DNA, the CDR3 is TGTGCCAGCAGTCAAACCGGGACTTCCTGGAGGTATGGCTACACCTTC. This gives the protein CASSQTGTSWRYGYTF.

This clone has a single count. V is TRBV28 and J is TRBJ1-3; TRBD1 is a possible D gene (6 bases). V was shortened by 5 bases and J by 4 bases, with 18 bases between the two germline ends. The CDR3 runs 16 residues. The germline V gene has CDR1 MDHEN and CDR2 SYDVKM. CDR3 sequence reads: CASSPLTGRRGNTIYF. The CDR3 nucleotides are TGTGCCAGCAGTCCCTTGACAGGTCGTAGAGGAAACACCATATATTTT.

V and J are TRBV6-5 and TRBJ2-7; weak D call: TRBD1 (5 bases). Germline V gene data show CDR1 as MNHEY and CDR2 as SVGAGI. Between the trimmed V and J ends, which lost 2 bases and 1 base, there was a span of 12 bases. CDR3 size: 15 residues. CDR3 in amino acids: CASSYGAGPSYEQYF. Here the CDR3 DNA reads TGTGCCAGCAGTTACGGGGCAGGGCCATCCTACGAGCAGTACTTC.

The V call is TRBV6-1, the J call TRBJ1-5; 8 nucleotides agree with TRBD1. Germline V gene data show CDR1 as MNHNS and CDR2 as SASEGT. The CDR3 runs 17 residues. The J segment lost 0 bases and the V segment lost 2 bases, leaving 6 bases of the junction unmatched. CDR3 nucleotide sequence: TGTGCCAGCAGTGAATGGGACAGGACCTATAGCAATCAGCCCCAGCATTTT. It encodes CASSEWDRTYSNQPQHF.

Here the CDR3 DNA reads TGTGCCAGCAGTCCAGGGGGCGGGGGCCGGGGCACTGAAGCTTTCTTT. Translated, it gives CASSPGGGGRGTEAFF. The chain joins TRBV28 to TRBJ1-1; 8 nucleotides agree with TRBD1. Germline loops: CDR1 MDHEN, CDR2 SYDVKM. CDR3 size: 16 residues. Trimming cost V 5 bases and J 4 bases; bases outside gene matches: 12. The complete variable domain, with remaining parts taken from reference TRBV28 and TRBJ1-1, reads DVKVTQSSRYLVKRTGEKVFLECVQDMDHENMFWYRQDPGLGLRLIYFSYDVKMKEKGDIPEGYSVSREKKERFSLILESASTNQTSMYLCASSPGGGGRGTEAFFGQGTRLTVV.

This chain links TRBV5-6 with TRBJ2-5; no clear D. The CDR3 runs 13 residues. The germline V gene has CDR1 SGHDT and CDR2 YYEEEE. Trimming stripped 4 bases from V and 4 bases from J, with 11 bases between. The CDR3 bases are TGTGCCAGCAGCCCAAATATCGGAGAGACCCAGTACTTC. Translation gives CASSPNIGETQYF.

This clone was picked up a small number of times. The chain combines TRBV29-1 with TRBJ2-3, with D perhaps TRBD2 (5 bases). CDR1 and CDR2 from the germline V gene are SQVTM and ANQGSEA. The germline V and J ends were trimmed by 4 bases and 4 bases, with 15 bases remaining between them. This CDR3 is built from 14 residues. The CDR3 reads CSVVESGISDTQYF. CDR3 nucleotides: TGCAGCGTTGTAGAATCCGGGATATCAGATACGCAGTATTTT.